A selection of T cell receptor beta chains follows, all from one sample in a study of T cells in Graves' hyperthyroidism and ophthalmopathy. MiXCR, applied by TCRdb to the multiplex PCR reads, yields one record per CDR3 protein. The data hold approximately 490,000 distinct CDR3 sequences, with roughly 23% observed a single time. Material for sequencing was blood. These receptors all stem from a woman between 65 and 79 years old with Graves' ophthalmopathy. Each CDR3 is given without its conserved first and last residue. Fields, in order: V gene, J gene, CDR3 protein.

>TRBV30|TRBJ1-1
AWSGGTTEAF
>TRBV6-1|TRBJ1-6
ASIGLLNSPLH
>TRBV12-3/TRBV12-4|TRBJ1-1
ASSSWRVRNTEAF
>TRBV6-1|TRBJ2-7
ASSQTYGNYEQY
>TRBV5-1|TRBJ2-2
ASSLEAGTNTGELF
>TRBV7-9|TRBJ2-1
ASSLLGYEQF
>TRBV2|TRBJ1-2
ASSRDRQDGGYT
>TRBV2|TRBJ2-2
ASGQGFGGELF
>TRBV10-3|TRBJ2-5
AISAAAGETQY
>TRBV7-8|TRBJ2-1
ASSLTRTSGAEQF
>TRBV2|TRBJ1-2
ARQGFRGYGYT
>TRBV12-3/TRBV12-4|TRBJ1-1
ASSLRQPSGAF
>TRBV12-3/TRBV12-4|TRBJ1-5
ASPSLRDEGMNQPQH
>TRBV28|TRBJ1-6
ASSLDTYNSPLH
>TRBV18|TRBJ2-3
AGSYGGPDTQY
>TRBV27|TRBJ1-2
ASSLSSQPYGYT
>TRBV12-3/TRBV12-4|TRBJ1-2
ASSWEGGRGVLMDYT
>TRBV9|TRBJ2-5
ASSVDSGGSSSETQY
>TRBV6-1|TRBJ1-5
ASRTGPYQPQH
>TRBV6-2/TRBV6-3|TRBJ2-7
ASSYSKNEQY
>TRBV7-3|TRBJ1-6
ASSTPAGPLH
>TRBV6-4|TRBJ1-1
ASRKGTGLSTEAF
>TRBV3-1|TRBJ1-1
ASSQGPNTEAF
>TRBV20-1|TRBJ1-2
SAYHVRDRQANYGYT
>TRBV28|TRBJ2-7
ASSGQGKVYEQY
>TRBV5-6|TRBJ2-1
ASSLGRAGILF
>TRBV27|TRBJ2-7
ASSLNRGSTYEQY
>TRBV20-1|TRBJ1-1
SARGDREAF
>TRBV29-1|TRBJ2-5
SVTGRRGETQY
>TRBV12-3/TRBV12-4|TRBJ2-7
ASRKRRPGEQY
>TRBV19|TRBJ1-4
ASSSTGTNEKLF
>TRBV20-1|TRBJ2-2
SARPIPSGSYDTGELF
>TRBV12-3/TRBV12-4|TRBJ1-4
ASSFSRVNEKLF
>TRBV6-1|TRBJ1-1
ASSEEWAIGRSTEAF
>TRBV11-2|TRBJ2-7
ASSLDRQAAYEQY
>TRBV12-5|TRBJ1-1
ASGPGTQNTEAF
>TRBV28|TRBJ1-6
ATKNSGGELVSPLH
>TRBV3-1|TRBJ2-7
ASSLSSGDPYEQY
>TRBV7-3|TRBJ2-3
ASSLIPFRDTQY
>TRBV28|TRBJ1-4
ASSLRTGVNEKLF
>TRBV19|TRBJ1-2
ASIIQAGNGGYT
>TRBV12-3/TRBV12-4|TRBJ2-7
ASSQGTSGRLEQY
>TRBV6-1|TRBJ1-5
ASSPDRNSNQPQH
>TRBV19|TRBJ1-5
ASSVGTGDGKVPQH
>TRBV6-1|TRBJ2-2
ASSLRTGGETGELF
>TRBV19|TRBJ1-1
ASSRDINEAF
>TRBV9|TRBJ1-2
ASTVGQGALYGYT
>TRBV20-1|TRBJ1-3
SASPGGGNTIY
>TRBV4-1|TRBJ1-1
ASSPWERSMNTEAF